This entry describes one T cell receptor (beta chain). In this sample, this clonotype turned up many times. It lacks a known antigen. The record has no base qualities; no much larger clone is one base away. The hyperthyroidism patients were between 18 and 65 years old and newly diagnosed, with a disease duration of less than 2 months. Patients with uncontrolled infections, other autoimmune diseases, pregnancy or lactation were excluded. Diagnoses relied on clinical symptoms, serum thyroxine and TRAb, thyroid ultrasound and orbital computed tomography. Blood from progressor patients was drawn when they were first diagnosed with hyperthyroidism, before any ophthalmopathy symptoms appeared. Ficoll-Paque density gradient centrifugation was used to isolate PBMCs from under 11 ml of fresh peripheral blood. Patients classed as progressors first received a Graves' hyperthyroidism diagnosis and then went on to develop ophthalmopathy during follow-up. Total RNA was extracted with Trizol reagent, and quality was checked on an Agilent 2100 Bioanalyzer.

Amplification of TCR beta CDR3 regions was carried out from RNA transcripts. For the first round of RT-PCR on the TCR CDR3, the HTBI primer set was used together with the Qiagen OneStep RT-PCR kit. Libraries were constructed in a second round of multiplex PCR, after which size selection and purification were performed. Libraries were sequenced paired-end with 100 bp reads on an Illumina HiSeq2000. As for the original processing: SOAPnuke was used to process the raw data, throwing out any read that contained adapters or uncalled bases, had a mean Phred below 15, or lacked an exact constant-primer or identifier match. High-quality paired reads were merged using COPE v1.2.5, and each unique nucleotide sequence was defined as a clonotype. MiTCR v1.1 was used to align clonotypes to the IMGT TRBV, TRBD and TRBJ reference segments. The analysis was restricted to V-J combinations with a frequency above 0.0001, which together covered 99% to 99.2% of the repertoires. A TCS score was defined as the ratio between F50 (clonal expansion) and ExV (chaos), using BLOSUM62-based TCRdist between CDR3 peptides within each V-J. Welch's t-statistics and random forest reduced 500 to 650 V-J features to 10 to 15, which were used in a naive Bayes classifier (R e1071). TCRdb redid the processing of the public reads, applying fastp at Q25 and MiXCR, and retained in-frame beta chains. CDR3 protein duplicates are merged, each entry listing the most common genes and DNA. For this entry, the V and J calls and clone size follow TCRdb and not the study's own pipeline. Present in this sample are some 400,000 distinct CDR3 sequences, approximately 15% of which were seen just once. Under 25% of the sample lies in the top ten.

The record originates from a study of T cells in Graves' hyperthyroidism and ophthalmopathy (dated by TCRdb to between 2018 and 2020). Looking at the study overall: Peripheral blood samples were taken at the time of initial diagnosis, prior to any treatment. TCR V-J signatures able to tell the groups apart were searched for in a discovery cohort of some 97 patients, of whom over 40 had Graves' ophthalmopathy and about 60 had stable Graves' hyperthyroidism. Thyroid tissue and blood T-cell repertoires from six Graves' hyperthyroidism patients were also compared in the study. The 95 to 100 discovery patients were randomly divided into training and test sets at a 7:3 ratio. TCR Vbeta CDR3 sequencing of 135 peripheral blood samples (fewer than 45 ophthalmopathy, 75 or so hyperthyroidism and some 17 progressor patients) is reported in the paper. Following sampling, methimazole starting at 30 mg daily was given to hyperthyroidism patients, and high-dose intravenous methylprednisolone was given to ophthalmopathy patients. Whether ophthalmopathy could be predicted prospectively was tested in an independent validation cohort made up of about 20 hyperthyroidism patients plus 17 patients who later progressed to ophthalmopathy. Broad study findings and their caveats: In validation, the model predicted progression to ophthalmopathy a median of around six months before onset, with about 67% sensitivity and roughly 79% specificity. Most expanded thyroid clonotypes (frequency above 0.001) were also found in blood, which suggests that blood repertoires may mirror thyroid immune responses. A model built on a 13 V-J signature distinguished ophthalmopathy from stable hyperthyroidism, reaching 85% to 90% sensitivity and 81.08% specificity in cross-validation and 80%/75% in testing. No statistical method was used to fix the sample size in advance, and group allocation was not hidden from the investigators.

The V end gives up 7 bases and the J end 6 bases, leaving 8 bases in the junction not matched to a gene. The germline V gene yields SNHLY for CDR1 and FYNNEI for CDR2. The CDR3 spans 14 residues, from the cysteine through the phenylalanine. CDR3 DNA is the only sequence kept; it has 42 bases, read in frame from the first base. The sequence derives from a man in his thirties or forties with Graves' hyperthyroidism that later progressed to Graves' ophthalmopathy. Material: blood. The receptor chain draws on TRBV2 and TRBJ1-5; TRBD1 aligns with 8 central bases. The CDR3 loop reads CASTGQGFPQPQHF. The base sequence is TGTGCCAGCACCGGACAGGGTTTCCCTCAGCCCCAGCATTTT.